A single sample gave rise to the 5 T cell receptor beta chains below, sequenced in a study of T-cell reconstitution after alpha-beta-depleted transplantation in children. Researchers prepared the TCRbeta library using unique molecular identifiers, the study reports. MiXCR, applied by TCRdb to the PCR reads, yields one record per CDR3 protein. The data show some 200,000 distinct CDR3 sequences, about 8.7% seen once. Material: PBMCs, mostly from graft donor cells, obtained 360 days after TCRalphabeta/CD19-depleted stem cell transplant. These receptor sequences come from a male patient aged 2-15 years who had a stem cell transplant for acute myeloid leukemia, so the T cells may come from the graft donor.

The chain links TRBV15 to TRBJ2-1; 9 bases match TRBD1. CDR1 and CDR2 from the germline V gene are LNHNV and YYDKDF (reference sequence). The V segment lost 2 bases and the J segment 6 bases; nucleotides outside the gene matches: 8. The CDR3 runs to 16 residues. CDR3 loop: CATSRSGTGIPNEQFF. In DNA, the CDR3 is TGTGCCACCAGCAGATCCGGGACAGGGATACCCAATGAGCAGTTCTTC.

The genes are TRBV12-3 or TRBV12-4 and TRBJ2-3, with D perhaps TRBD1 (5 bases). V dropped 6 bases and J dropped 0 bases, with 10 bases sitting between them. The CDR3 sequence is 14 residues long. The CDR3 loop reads CASRSRDSTDTQYF. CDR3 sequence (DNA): TGTGCCAGCAGATCCAGGGATAGCACAGATACGCAGTATTTT.

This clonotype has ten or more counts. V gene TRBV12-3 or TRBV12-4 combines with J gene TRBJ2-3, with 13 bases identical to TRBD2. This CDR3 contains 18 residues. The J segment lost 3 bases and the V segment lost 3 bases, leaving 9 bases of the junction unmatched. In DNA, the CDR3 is TGTGCCAGCAGTTTGCCCCAGACTAGCGGGGGGAGTACAGATACGCAGTATTTT. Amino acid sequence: CASSLPQTSGGSTDTQYF.

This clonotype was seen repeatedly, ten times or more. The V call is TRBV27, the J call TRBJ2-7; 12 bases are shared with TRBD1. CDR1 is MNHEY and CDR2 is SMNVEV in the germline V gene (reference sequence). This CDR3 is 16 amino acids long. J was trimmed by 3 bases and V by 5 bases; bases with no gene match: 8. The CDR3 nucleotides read TGTGCCAGCAGTCTTCGGGGGACAGGGGGCGTCTACGAGCAGTACTTC. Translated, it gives CASSLRGTGGVYEQYF.

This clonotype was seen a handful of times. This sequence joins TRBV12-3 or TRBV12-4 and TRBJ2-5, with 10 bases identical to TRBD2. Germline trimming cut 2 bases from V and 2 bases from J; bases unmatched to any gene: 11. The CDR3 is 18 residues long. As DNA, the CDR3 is TGTGCCAGCAGTTTAACCCTAGCGGGGGATCCGAGGCAAGAGACCCAGTACTTC. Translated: CASSLTLAGDPRQETQYF.